The 27 T cell receptor beta chains reported below all come from one sample, sequenced in a study of T-cell reconstitution after alpha-beta-depleted transplantation in children. Unique molecular identifiers were used to barcode this TCRbeta library. TCRdb reprocessed the PCR reads with MiXCR, giving one entry per CDR3 protein. The data show about 200,000 distinct CDR3 sequences, about a sixth seen once. Sequences were derived from PBMCs, mostly from graft donor cells, sampled 360 days after TCRalphabeta/CD19-depleted stem cell transplant. Receptors originate from a male patient aged 2 to 9 who had a stem cell transplant for acute lymphoblastic leukemia, so the T cells may come from the graft donor.

The chain couples TRBV2 to TRBJ1-4; D possibly corresponds to TRBD1 (5 bases). Looked up from germline, CDR1 is SNHLY and CDR2 is FYNNEI. V lost 6 bases, J lost 0 bases, and 11 bases lay in between. CDR3 length: 15 residues. CDR3 sequence: CASRTTGATNEKLFF. DNA for the CDR3: TGTGCCAGCAGGACCACAGGTGCAACTAATGAAAAACTGTTTTTT.

In this sample, this clonotype turned up a few times. J is TRBJ2-5 and V is TRBV5-1; the match to TRBD2 covers 10 bases. Germline assignment: CDR1 SGHRS and CDR2 YFSETQ. The CDR3 is 17 amino acids. Trimming at V came to 0 bases and at J to 2 bases, leaving 7 bases not matched to a gene. CDR3 amino acids: CASSLGGSGGQQETQYF. The CDR3, as DNA: TGCGCCAGCAGCTTGGGTGGTAGCGGGGGGCAACAAGAGACCCAGTACTTC. Variable domain in full (rest from reference TRBV5-1 and TRBJ2-5): KAGVTQTPRYLIKTRGQQVTLSCSPISGHRSVSWYQQTPGQGLQFLFEYFSETQRNKGNFPGRFSGRQFSNSRSEMNVSTLELGDSALYLCASSLGGSGGQQETQYFGPGTRLLVL.

This clonotype was seen only a few times. This sequence joins TRBV23-1 and TRBJ1-5; D ambiguous. TRBV23-1 is an open reading frame whose function is uncertain. V lost 0 bases and J 6 bases, leaving 18 bases between the germline ends. The CDR3 length is 17 residues. CDR3: CASSQSAGRISSQPQHF. The CDR3 DNA reads TGCGCCAGCAGTCAATCGGCGGGAAGGATTTCATCTCAGCCCCAGCATTTT.

This chain uses TRBV7-2 with TRBJ2-1; D is perhaps TRBD1 or TRBD2 (5 bases each). V was clipped by 3 bases and J by 15 bases, with 15 bases between them. The CDR3 is 12 amino acids. In germline, CDR1 is SGHTA, CDR2 FQGNSA. This chain's CDR3 is CASSFPWGTPFF. Written as DNA, the CDR3 is TGTGCCAGCAGCTTCCCGTGGGGGACCCCGTTCTTC.

This chain connects TRBV30 to TRBJ1-1; 8 bases fit TRBD1. Unmatched junction bases numbered 3, after V lost 5 bases and J lost 4 bases. The CDR3 is made up of 12 amino acids. The germline CDR1 and CDR2 sequences are GTSNPN and SVGIG (reference sequence). The DNA for the CDR3 is TGTGCCTGGGACAGGGGATCCACTGAAGCTTTCTTT. Translating it yields CAWDRGSTEAFF. The full variable domain, rest sourced from reference TRBV30 and TRBJ1-1, is SQTIHQWPATLVQPVGSPLSLECTVEGTSNPNLYWYRQAAGRGLQLLFYSVGIGQISSEVPQNLSASRPQDRQFILSSKKLLLSDSGFYLCAWDRGSTEAFFGQGTRLTVV.

This clonotype was seen a few times. The chain combines TRBV5-6 with TRBJ2-1, with no clear D. The V end was cut by 1 base, the J end by 8 bases, with 7 bases between. The CDR3 length is 12 residues. Germline V lookup: CDR1 SGHDT, CDR2 YYEEEE. Here the CDR3 reads CASSLLQDEQFF. The CDR3, as DNA: TGTGCCAGCAGCTTGCTCCAGGATGAGCAGTTCTTC.

In its sample, this clonotype was seen many times. This rearrangement joins TRBV28 to TRBJ1-5; 8 nucleotides match TRBD1. With V trimmed by 6 bases and J by 6 bases, 7 bases remained unmatched. CDR1 and CDR2 (germline): MDHEN, SYDVKM. This CDR3 has 14 amino acids. The DNA of the CDR3 is TGTGCCAGCAGAGCCGGGACAGGTATTCAGCCCCAGCATTTT. Its translation is CASRAGTGIQPQHF.

The rearrangement uses TRBV5-1 and TRBJ2-1; 10 positions match TRBD2. The V gene's germline CDR1 is SGHRS and CDR2 YFSETQ. With 0 bases clipped from V and 7 bases from J, the junction kept 7 bases outside the gene matches. CDR3 length equals 16 residues. CDR3 DNA sequence: TGCGCCAGCAGCTTGGTACCTAGCGGGGGTCGTAATGAGCAGTTCTTC. Protein: CASSLVPSGGRNEQFF.

This clonotype occurred a few times. The chain uses TRBV6-2 or TRBV6-3 and TRBJ2-5; TRBD1 matches at 12 bases. V dropped 4 bases and J dropped 2; count of bases not matched to a gene: 5. This CDR3 has 16 amino acids. The germline CDR1 and CDR2 sequences are MNHEY and SVGEGT. The CDR3 loop reads CASSSRDRGRQETQYF. CDR3 DNA: TGTGCCAGCAGTTCCAGGGACAGGGGGCGTCAAGAGACCCAGTACTTC.

This chain connects TRBV7-9 to TRBJ2-5, with D possibly matching TRBD1 (5 bases). Trimming stripped 5 bases from V and 0 bases from J, with 16 bases between. CDR3 length equals 16 residues. The germline V gene has CDR1 SEHNR and CDR2 FQNEAQ (reference sequence). CDR3 DNA sequence: TGTGCCAGCAGCCCTTCCGGTACCAGGGACCAAGAGACCCAGTACTTC. Translated, it gives CASSPSGTRDQETQYF.

This clonotype has at least ten counts. J is TRBJ2-1 and V is TRBV9; 11 bases agree with TRBD2. The CDR3 sequence is 15 residues long. Germline CDR1 and CDR2: SGDLS and YYNGEE. V lost 6 bases to trimming and J lost 1 base; unmatched junction nucleotides: 3. The CDR3 DNA is TGTGCCAGCAACTTAGCGGGGGGGTCCTACAATGAGCAGTTCTTC. Protein sequence: CASNLAGGSYNEQFF.

This clonotype was detected ten times or more. The chain links TRBV6-2 or TRBV6-3 to TRBJ2-1; D is unresolved. Trimming shortened V by 0 bases and J by 6 bases, and 15 bases separated the two germline ends. The CDR3 contains 16 residues. Looked up from germline, CDR1 is MNHEY and CDR2 is SVGEGT. The CDR3 region has the DNA TGTGCCAGCAGTTACTCCTTTTCAAACCTCTTCAATGAGCAGTTCTTC. Its protein is CASSYSFSNLFNEQFF.

This clonotype showed up just a few times. One junction end disagrees with the germline gene, perhaps due to a read error. This sequence joins TRBV2 and TRBJ2-3; 7 nucleotides align to TRBD1. The CDR3 has 13 amino acids. Germline values: CDR1 SNHLY, CDR2 FYNNEI. The DNA for the CDR3 is TGCCCCGAGGTAGGGGGCGCGGAAGATACGCAGTATTTT. Amino acids: CPEVGGAEDTQYF. Looking up the rest from reference TRBV2 and TRBJ2-3 gives the full variable domain: EPEVTQTPSHQVTQMGQEVILRCVPISNHLYFYWYRQILGQKVEFLVSFYNNEISEKSEIFDDQFSVERPDGSNFTLKIRSTKLEDSAMYFCPEVGGAEDTQYFGPGTRLTVL.

There are a few counts of this clonotype. The chain is built from TRBV4-2 and TRBJ2-2, with D possibly matching TRBD1 (6 bases). The CDR3 has 15 amino acids. Trimming left V 4 bases short and J 3 bases short, with 12 bases between. Germline assignment: CDR1 LGHNA and CDR2 YNFKEQ. The CDR3 DNA reads TGTGCCAGCAGCCTAACAGGGACCCACACCGGGGAGCTGTTTTTT. The encoded protein is CASSLTGTHTGELFF.

This rearrangement joins TRBV12-3 or TRBV12-4 to TRBJ1-2; D gene uncertain. CDR3 size: 12 residues. V was pared by 3 bases and J by 8 bases, with 10 bases between. DNA for the CDR3: TGTGCCAGCAGTTTTTGGGCCAGGGGCTACACCTTC. Translating it yields CASSFWARGYTF.

The chain employs TRBV5-1 and TRBJ2-3; D remains ambiguous. Germline V lookup: CDR1 SGHRS, CDR2 YFSETQ. Between the trimmed V and J ends, which lost 3 bases and 2 bases, there was a span of 16 bases. The CDR3 runs 16 residues. The chain's CDR3 is CASSSSRRTLTDTQYF. The DNA for the CDR3 is TGCGCCAGCAGCTCGTCCCGGCGGACCCTCACAGATACGCAGTATTTT.

This clonotype has more than one count but fewer than ten. The chain has TRBV12-2 and TRBJ2-7; the table's TRBD1 call for D was not verified on the DNA. TRBV12-2 is termed a pseudogene. CDR3 length: 14 amino acids. Here the CDR3 DNA reads TGTGCAAGTCGCAGCCACAGGGTTCCCTACGAGCAGTACTTC. Its protein product is CASRSHRVPYEQYF.

CDR3 bases: TGCGCCAGCAGCCAGAGGACAGGGGTAGATACCGGGGAGCTGTTTTTT. Amino acid sequence: CASSQRTGVDTGELFF. The V and J genes are TRBV4-3 and TRBJ2-2, with 9 bases identical to TRBD1. CDR1 and CDR2 from the germline V gene are LGHNA and YSLEER. CDR3 size: 16 residues. The trim removed 3 bases at V and 5 bases at J, leaving 7 bases unmatched.

The chain joins TRBV18 to TRBJ2-5; D not certain. The germline V gene encodes CDR1 KGHSH and CDR2 LQKENI. The ends were cut back, 0 bases at V and 2 bases at J, with 7 bases in the middle. The CDR3 is 14 amino acids. The CDR3 loop is CASSPPGRQETQYF. The CDR3 DNA reads TGTGCCAGCTCACCACCCGGGCGGCAAGAGACCCAGTACTTC.

This clonotype was counted only a few times. The chain has TRBV12-3 or TRBV12-4 and TRBJ2-7; D gene ambiguous. The CDR3 runs 15 residues. Trimming shortened V by 7 bases and J by 5 bases, and 21 bases separated the two germline ends. This CDR3 reads CASTPSVVRRDEQYF. The CDR3, as DNA: TGTGCCAGCACCCCTTCAGTTGTGCGTCGGGACGAGCAGTACTTC.

This chain uses TRBV6-4 with TRBJ2-5; TRBD2 matches 9 bases. Germline CDR1 and CDR2: MRHNA and SNTAGT. The V and J ends lost 3 bases and 4 bases, in that order; junction bases with no gene match: 6. This CDR3 is 15 amino acids long. CDR3 sequence reads: CASSESRGGSETQYF. The CDR3 coding sequence is TGTGCCAGCAGTGAATCGCGGGGGGGCTCAGAGACCCAGTACTTC.

This clonotype turned up a few times. V usage is TRBV5-1 and J usage is TRBJ2-3, with D maybe TRBD2 (7 bases). Between the trimmed V and J ends, which lost 0 bases and 2 bases, there was a span of 19 bases. This CDR3 has 18 amino acids. Germline CDR1 SGHRS, CDR2 YFSETQ. In DNA form, the CDR3 reads TGCGCCAGCAGCTTGGTTCCGACTCGGGGGGCCTCCACAGATACGCAGTATTTT. Protein product: CASSLVPTRGASTDTQYF.

This clonotype was picked up many times. The chain joins TRBV6-2 or TRBV6-3 to TRBJ2-3, with 7 bases matching TRBD2. Germline V gene lookup returns CDR1 MNHEY and CDR2 SVGEGT. This CDR3 contains 16 residues. V dropped 6 bases and J dropped 2; count of bases not matched to a gene: 11. For the CDR3, the DNA is TGTGCCAGCAGATGGAACTGGGACTACAACACAGATACGCAGTATTTT. Translation: CASRWNWDYNTDTQYF.

The V call is TRBV13, the J call TRBJ1-3; D is unclear. The V and J ends lost 10 bases and 0 bases respectively, with 4 bases between them. Germline V gives CDR1 PRHDT, CDR2 FYEKMQ (reference sequence). The CDR3 runs 11 residues. This CDR3 is CANGSGNTIYF. CDR3 coding DNA: TGTGCCAACGGCTCTGGAAACACCATATATTTT.

This clonotype has more than one count but fewer than ten. This rearrangement joins TRBV3-1 to TRBJ2-5, with D maybe TRBD1 (6 bases). Trimming took off 2 bases at V and 5 bases at J, with 9 bases between the two ends. The CDR3 spans 13 residues. CDR1 is LGHDT and CDR2 is YNNKEL in the germline V gene (reference sequence). The CDR3 sequence is CASSQNRAETQYF. The CDR3 DNA sequence: TGTGCCAGCAGCCAAAACAGGGCGGAGACCCAGTACTTC.

This clonotype was picked up many times. The CDR3 nucleotides are TGCGCCAGCACAGGGGCCGGCACAGATACGCAGTATTTT. Translating gives CASTGAGTDTQYF. The rearrangement links TRBV5-1 to TRBJ2-3; D perhaps matches TRBD1 (6 bases). Germline lookup yields CDR1 SGHRS and CDR2 YFSETQ. This CDR3 is built from 13 residues. Deletions cut 6 bases from V and 1 base from J, with 9 bases between.

The chain couples TRBV20-1 to TRBJ1-2, with 7 nucleotides matching TRBD1. There are 14 residues in the CDR3. Germline CDR1 and CDR2: DFQATT and SNEGSKA (reference sequence). Trimming took 1 base from V and 2 from J; bases not matched to a gene: 4. CDR3 loop: CSARGAGGNYGYTF. The CDR3 DNA is TGCAGTGCTAGAGGGGCAGGGGGAAACTATGGCTACACCTTC.